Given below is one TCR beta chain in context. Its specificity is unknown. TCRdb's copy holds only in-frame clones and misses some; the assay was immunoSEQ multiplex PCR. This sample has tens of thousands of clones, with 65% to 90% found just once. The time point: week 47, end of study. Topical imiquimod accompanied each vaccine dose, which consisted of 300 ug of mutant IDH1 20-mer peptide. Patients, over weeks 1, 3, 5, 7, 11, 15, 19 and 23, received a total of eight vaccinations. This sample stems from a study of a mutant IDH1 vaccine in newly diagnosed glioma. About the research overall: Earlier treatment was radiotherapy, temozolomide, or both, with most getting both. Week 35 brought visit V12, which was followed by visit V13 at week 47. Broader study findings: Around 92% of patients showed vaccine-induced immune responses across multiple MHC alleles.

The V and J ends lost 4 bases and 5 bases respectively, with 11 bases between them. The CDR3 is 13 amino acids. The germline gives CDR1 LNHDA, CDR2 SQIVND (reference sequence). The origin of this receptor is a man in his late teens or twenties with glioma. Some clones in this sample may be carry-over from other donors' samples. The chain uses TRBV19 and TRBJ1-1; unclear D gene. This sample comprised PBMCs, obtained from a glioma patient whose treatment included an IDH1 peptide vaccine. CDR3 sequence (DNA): TGTGCCAGTAGTAGCAACCGGCGGACTGAAGCTTTCTTT. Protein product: CASSSNRRTEAFF.